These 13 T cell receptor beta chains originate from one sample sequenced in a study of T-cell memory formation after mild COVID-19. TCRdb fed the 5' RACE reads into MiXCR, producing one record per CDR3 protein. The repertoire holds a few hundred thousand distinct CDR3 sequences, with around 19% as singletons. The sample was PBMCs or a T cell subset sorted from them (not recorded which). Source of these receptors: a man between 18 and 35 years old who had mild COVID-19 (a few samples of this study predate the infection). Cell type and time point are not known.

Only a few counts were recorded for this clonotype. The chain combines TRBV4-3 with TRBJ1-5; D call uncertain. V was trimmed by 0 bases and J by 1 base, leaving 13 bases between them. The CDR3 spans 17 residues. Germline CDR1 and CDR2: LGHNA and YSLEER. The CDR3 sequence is CASSQDYRGGSNQPQHF. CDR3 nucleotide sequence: TGCGCCAGCAGCCAAGACTATCGGGGAGGGAGCAATCAGCCCCAGCATTTT.

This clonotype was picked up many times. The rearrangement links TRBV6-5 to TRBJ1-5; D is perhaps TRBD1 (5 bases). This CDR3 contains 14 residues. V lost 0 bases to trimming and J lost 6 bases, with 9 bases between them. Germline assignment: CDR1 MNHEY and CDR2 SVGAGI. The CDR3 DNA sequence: TGTGCCAGCAGTTACTCGGGGGGTGGTCAGCCCCAGCATTTT. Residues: CASSYSGGGQPQHF.

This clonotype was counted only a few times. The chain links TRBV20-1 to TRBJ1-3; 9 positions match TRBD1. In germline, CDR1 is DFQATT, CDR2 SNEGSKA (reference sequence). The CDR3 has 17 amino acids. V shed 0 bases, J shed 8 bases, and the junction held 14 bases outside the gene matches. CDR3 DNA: TGCAGTGCTAGAGAAATCCCGGGACAGGGTTCCCCGGACACCATATATTTT. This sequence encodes CSAREIPGQGSPDTIYF.

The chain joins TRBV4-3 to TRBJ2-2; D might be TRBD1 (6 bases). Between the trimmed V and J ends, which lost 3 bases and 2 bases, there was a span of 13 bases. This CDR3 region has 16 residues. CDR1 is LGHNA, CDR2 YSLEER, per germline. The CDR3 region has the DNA TGCGCCAGCAGCCATCCGAGGGGGACCAACACCGGGGAGCTGTTTTTT. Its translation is CASSHPRGTNTGELFF.

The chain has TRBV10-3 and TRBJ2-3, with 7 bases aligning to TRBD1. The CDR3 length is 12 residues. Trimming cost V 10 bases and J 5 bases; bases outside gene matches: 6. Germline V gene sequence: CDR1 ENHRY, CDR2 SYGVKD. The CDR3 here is CANGQEEDTQYF. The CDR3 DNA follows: TGTGCCAACGGACAGGAAGAAGATACGCAGTATTTT.

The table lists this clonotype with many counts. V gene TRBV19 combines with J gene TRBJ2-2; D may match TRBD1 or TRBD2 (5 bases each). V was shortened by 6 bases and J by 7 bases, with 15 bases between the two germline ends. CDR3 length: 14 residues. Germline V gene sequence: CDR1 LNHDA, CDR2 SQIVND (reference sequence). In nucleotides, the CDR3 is TGTGCCAGTAGCCAGGGATCGGCGGGCGGGGAGCTGTTTTTT. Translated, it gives CASSQGSAGGELFF.

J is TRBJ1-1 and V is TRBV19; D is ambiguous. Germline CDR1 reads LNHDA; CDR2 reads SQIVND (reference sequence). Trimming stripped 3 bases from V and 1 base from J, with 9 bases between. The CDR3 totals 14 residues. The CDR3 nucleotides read TGTGCCAGTAGTATCGTGGGATGGAACACTGAAGCTTTCTTT. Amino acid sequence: CASSIVGWNTEAFF.

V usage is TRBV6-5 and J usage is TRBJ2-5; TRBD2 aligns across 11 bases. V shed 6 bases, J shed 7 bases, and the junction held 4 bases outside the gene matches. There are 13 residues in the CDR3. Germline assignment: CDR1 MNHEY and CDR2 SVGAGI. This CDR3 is CASSETSGTTQYF. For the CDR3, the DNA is TGTGCCAGCAGCGAGACTAGCGGGACGACCCAGTACTTC.

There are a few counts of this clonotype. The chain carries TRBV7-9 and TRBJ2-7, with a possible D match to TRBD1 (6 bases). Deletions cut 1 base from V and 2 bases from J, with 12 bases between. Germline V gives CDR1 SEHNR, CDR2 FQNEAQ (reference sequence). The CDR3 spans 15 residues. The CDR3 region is CASSLVDSLTYEQYF. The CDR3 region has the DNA TGTGCCAGCAGCTTAGTGGACAGCCTAACCTACGAGCAGTACTTC.

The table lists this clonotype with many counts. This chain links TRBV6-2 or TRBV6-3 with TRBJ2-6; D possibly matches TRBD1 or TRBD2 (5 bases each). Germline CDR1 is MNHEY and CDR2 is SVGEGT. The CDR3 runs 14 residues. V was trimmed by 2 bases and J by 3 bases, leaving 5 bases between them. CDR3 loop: CASSYGGGANVLTF. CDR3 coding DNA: TGTGCCAGCAGTTACGGGGGTGGGGCCAACGTCCTGACTTTC.

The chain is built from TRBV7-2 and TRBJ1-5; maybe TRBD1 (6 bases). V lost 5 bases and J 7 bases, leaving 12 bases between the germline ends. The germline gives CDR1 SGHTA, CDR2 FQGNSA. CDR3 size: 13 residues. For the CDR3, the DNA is TGTGCCAGCAGCCTCAAACAGGGACAGCCCCAGCATTTT. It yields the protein CASSLKQGQPQHF.

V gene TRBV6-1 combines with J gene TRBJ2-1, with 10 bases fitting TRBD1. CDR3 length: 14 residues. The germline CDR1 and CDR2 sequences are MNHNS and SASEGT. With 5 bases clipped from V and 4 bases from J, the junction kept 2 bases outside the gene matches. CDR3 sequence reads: CASSQDRGYNEQFF. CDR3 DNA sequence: TGTGCCAGCAGTCAGGACAGGGGGTACAATGAGCAGTTCTTC.

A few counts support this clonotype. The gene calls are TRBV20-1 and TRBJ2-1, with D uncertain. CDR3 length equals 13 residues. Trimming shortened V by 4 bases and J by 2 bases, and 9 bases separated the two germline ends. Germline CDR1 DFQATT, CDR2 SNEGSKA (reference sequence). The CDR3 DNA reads TGCAGTGCTACGGACGGTCCCTACAATGAGCAGTTCTTC. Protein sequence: CSATDGPYNEQFF.